Listed below are T cell receptor beta chains from one sample, sequenced in a study of T cells in localized non-small cell lung cancer. Libraries were prepared by immunoSEQ multiplex PCR; TCRdb keeps only in-frame clonotypes and omits some of them. The top ten hold around a fifth of the sample, which has roughly 72,000 clones, less than 90% seen once. This specimen was peripheral blood, taken before any cancer treatment. The receptors were sampled from a male donor aged 60 or over with stage III squamous cell lung carcinoma. Each CDR3 is given with its conserved first and last residue. The D gene is left open where the match is weak. Clone size is given for some rows only: seen once, a few or many times, or a class if the clone is expanded.

clone_size: NA
v_call: TRBV6-5
d_call: NA
j_call: TRBJ1-3
cdr3_length: 12
cdr3_aa: CASSRPRNTIYF
cdr3_nt: TGTGCCAGCAGTCGCCCCAGAAACACCATATATTTT

clone_size: NA
v_call: TRBV6-4
d_call: NA
j_call: TRBJ1-5
cdr3_length: 14
cdr3_aa: CASRKTEGGQPQHF
cdr3_nt: TGTGCCAGCAGGAAGACAGAGGGTGGTCAGCCCCAGCATTTT

clone_size: NA
v_call: TRBV6-5
d_call: NA
j_call: TRBJ1-4
cdr3_length: 15
cdr3_aa: CASSYSDTTNEKLFF
cdr3_nt: TGTGCCAGCAGTTACTCTGACACAACTAATGAAAAACTGTTTTTT

clone_size: NA
v_call: TRBV2
d_call: NA
j_call: TRBJ1-3
cdr3_length: 15
cdr3_aa: CASSELGFSGNTIYF
cdr3_nt: TGTGCCAGCAGTGAACTTGGTTTCTCTGGAAACACCATATATTTT

clone_size: NA
v_call: TRBV11-2
d_call: NA
j_call: TRBJ2-2
cdr3_length: 16
cdr3_aa: CASSVAGPFDSGELFF
cdr3_nt: TGTGCCAGCAGCGTTGCCGGCCCGTTCGATTCCGGGGAGCTGTTTTTT

clone_size: NA
v_call: TRBV5-1
d_call: NA
j_call: TRBJ1-3
cdr3_length: 15
cdr3_aa: CASSLEPGLGNTIYF
cdr3_nt: TGCGCCAGCAGCTTGGAGCCAGGGCTTGGAAACACCATATATTTT

clone_size: NA
v_call: TRBV7-2
d_call: NA
j_call: TRBJ1-3
cdr3_length: 17
cdr3_aa: CASSLGFSGLSGNTIYF
cdr3_nt: TGTGCCAGCAGCTTAGGTTTCTCTGGGCTCTCTGGAAACACCATATATTTT

clone_size: NA
v_call: TRBV28
d_call: NA
j_call: TRBJ1-2
cdr3_length: 12
cdr3_aa: CASSVWEDGYTF
cdr3_nt: TGTGCCAGCAGCGTCTGGGAAGATGGCTACACCTTC

clone_size: NA
v_call: TRBV11-2
d_call: TRBD1
j_call: TRBJ2-5
cdr3_length: 16
cdr3_aa: CASSLEGAGGRKTQYF
cdr3_nt: TGTGCCAGCAGCTTAGAAGGGGCAGGGGGCCGAAAGACCCAGTACTTC

clone_size: once
v_call: TRBV7-2
d_call: NA
j_call: TRBJ1-3
cdr3_length: 13
cdr3_aa: CASSSQTGNTIYF
cdr3_nt: TGTGCCAGCAGCTCACAAACTGGAAACACCATATATTTT

clone_size: NA
v_call: TRBV18
d_call: NA
j_call: TRBJ1-4
cdr3_length: 16
cdr3_aa: CASSPLGQGFGEKLFF
cdr3_nt: TGTGCCAGCTCACCACTGGGGCAGGGATTCGGTGAAAAACTGTTTTTT

clone_size: NA
v_call: TRBV6-1
d_call: NA
j_call: TRBJ1-5
cdr3_length: 14
cdr3_aa: CASTRGGRNQPQHF
cdr3_nt: TGTGCCAGCACCCGAGGGGGGCGAAATCAGCCCCAGCATTTT

clone_size: NA
v_call: TRBV5-1
d_call: TRBD1
j_call: TRBJ1-1
cdr3_length: 13
cdr3_aa: CASRRTGNTEAFF
cdr3_nt: TGCGCCAGCAGGAGGACAGGGAACACTGAAGCTTTCTTT